This section outlines one T cell receptor beta chain sequence together with its context. Trimming removed 4 bases from V and 2 bases from J, with 15 bases in between. The CDR3 runs to 15 residues. Germline assignment: CDR1 SGHRS and CDR2 YFSETQ. The sample originates from a study of T cells in Graves' hyperthyroidism and ophthalmopathy. TCR beta CDR3 sequences were amplified from RNA transcripts. Using the HTBI primer set, a first-round RT-PCR was run on the TCR CDR3. In TCRdb, the multiplex PCR reads were re-called with MiXCR into one record per CDR3 protein. The sample lists around 600,000 distinct CDR3 sequences; just under 45% were seen once.

The chain combines TRBV5-1 with TRBJ1-1; D perhaps matches TRBD1 (6 bases). The TCR comes from an adult man with Graves' disease, either hyperthyroidism or ophthalmopathy (not recorded which). Sequenced sample: peripheral blood or thyroid tissue (not recorded which). The CDR3 sequence: CASSLRGTVNTEAFF. The CDR3 DNA follows: TGCGCCAGCAGCCTGAGGGGGACGGTCAACACTGAAGCTTTCTTT.